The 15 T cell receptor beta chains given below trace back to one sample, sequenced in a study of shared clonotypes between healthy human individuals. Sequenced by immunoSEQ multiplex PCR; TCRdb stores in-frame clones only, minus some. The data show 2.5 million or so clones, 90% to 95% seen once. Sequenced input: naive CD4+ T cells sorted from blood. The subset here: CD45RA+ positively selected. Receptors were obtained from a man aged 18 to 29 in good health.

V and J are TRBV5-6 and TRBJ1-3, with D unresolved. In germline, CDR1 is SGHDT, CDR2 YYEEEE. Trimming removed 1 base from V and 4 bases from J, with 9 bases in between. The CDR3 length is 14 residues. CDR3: CASSLWTLGNTIYF. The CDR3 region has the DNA TGTGCCAGCAGCTTGTGGACCCTCGGAAACACCATATATTTT. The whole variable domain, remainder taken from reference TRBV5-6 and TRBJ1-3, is DAGVTQSPTHLIKTRGQQVTLRCSPKSGHDTVSWYQQALGQGPQFIFQYYEEEERQRGNFPDRFSGHQFPNYSSELNVNALLLGDSALYLCASSLWTLGNTIYFGEGSWLTVV.

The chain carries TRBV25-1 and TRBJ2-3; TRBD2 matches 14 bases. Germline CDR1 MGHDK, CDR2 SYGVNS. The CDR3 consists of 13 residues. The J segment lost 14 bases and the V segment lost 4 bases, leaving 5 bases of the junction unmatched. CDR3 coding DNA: TGTGCCAGCAGTGGGGGACTAGCGGGAGAAAGGTATTTT. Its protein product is CASSGGLAGERYF.

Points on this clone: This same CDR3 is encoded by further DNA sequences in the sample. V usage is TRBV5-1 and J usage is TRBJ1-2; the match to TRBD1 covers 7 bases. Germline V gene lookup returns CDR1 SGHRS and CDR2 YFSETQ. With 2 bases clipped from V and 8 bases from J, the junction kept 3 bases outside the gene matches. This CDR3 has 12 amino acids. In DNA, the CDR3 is TGCGCCAGCAGCTTAGACAGGGAGGGCTACACCTTC. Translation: CASSLDREGYTF.

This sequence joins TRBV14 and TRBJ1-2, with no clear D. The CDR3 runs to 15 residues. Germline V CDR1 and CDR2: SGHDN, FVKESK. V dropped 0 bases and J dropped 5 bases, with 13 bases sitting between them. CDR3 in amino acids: CASSQEASMGYGYTF. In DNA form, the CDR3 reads TGTGCCAGCAGCCAAGAGGCGTCAATGGGGTATGGCTACACCTTC.

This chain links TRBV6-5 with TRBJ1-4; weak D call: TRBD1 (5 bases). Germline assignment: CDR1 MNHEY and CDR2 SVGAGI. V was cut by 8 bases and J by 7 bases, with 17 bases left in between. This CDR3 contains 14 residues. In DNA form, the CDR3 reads TGTGCCAGCGGGTCGGGACGAAGGTCTGAAAAACTGTTTTTT. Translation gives CASGSGRRSEKLFF.

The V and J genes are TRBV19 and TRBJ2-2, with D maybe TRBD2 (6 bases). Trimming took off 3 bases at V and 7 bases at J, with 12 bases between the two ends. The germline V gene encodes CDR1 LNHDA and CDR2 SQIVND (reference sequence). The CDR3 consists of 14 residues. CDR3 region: CASSMGGGLGELFF. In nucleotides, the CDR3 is TGTGCCAGTAGTATGGGGGGTGGCCTCGGGGAGCTGTTTTTT.

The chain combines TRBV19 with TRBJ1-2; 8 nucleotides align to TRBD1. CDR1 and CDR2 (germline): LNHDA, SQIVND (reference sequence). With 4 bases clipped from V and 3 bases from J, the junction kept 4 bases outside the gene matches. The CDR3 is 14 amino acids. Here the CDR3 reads CASSNQGAHYGYTF. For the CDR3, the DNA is TGTGCCAGTAGTAATCAGGGGGCCCACTATGGCTACACCTTC. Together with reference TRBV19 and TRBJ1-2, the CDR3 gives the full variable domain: DGGITQSPKYLFRKEGQNVTLSCEQNLNHDAMYWYRQDPGQGLRLIYYSQIVNDFQKGDIAEGYSVSREKKESFPLTVTSAQKNPTAFYLCASSNQGAHYGYTFGSGTRLTVV.

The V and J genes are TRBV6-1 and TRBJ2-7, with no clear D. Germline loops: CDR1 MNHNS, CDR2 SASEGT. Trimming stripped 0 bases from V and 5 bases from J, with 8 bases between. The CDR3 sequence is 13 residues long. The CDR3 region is CASSEARIDEQYF. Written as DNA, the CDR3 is TGTGCCAGCAGTGAAGCGAGAATTGACGAGCAGTACTTC.

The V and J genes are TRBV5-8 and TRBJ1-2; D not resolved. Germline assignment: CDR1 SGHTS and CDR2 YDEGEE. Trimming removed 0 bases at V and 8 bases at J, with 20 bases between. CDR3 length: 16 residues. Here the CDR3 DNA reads TGTGCCAGCAGCTTGGCGTTGCAGGCGCAGAGTGGGGGCTACACCTTC. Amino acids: CASSLALQAQSGGYTF.

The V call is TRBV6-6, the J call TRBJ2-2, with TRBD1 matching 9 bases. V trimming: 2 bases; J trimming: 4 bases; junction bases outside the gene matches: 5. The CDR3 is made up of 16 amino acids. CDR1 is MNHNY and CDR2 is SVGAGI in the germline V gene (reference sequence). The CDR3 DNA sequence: TGTGCCAGCAGTTACGAGCTGACAGGGGGCACCGGGGAGCTGTTTTTT. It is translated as CASSYELTGGTGELFF.

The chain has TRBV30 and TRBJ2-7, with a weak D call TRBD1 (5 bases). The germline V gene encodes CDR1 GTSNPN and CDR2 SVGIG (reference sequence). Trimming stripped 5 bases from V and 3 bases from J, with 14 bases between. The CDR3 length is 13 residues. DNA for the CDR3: TGTGCCTGGTCTCGGGCCCAGGGCTACGAGCAGTACTTC. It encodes CAWSRAQGYEQYF.

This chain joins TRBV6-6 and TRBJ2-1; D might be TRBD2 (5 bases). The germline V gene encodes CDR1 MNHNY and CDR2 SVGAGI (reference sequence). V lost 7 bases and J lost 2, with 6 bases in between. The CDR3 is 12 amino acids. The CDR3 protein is CASIGTYNEQFF. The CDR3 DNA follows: TGTGCCAGCATCGGGACCTACAATGAGCAGTTCTTC.

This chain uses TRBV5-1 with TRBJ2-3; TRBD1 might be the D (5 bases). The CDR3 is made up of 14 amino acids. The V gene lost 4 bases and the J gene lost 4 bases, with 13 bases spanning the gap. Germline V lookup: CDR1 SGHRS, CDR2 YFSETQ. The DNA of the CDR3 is TGCGCCAGCAGCATTCAGGGATTTCCAGATACGCAGTATTTT. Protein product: CASSIQGFPDTQYF.

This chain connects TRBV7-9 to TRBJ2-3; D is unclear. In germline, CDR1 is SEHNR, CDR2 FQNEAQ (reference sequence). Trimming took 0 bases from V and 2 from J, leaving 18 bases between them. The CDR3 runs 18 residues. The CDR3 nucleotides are TGTGCCAGCAGCTTAGCGGGAAGGGCGGACCTATTCACAGATACGCAGTATTTT. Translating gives CASSLAGRADLFTDTQYF.

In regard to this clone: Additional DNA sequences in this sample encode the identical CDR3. The DNA of the CDR3 is TGCGCCAGCAGCCCCGACAGGGGACTCACAGATACGCAGTATTTT. Translating it yields CASSPDRGLTDTQYF. The J gene is TRBJ2-3, the V gene TRBV4-1, with TRBD1 matching over 8 bases. The CDR3 extends over 15 amino acids. CDR1 MGHRA and CDR2 YSYEKL come from the germline V gene. V lost 4 bases to trimming and J lost 2 bases; unmatched junction nucleotides: 5.